These 25 T cell receptor beta chains came from one sample sequenced in a study of blood T cell repertoires in COVID-19. Repertoires were generated with immunoSEQ multiplex PCR, while TCRdb's copy carries only in-frame clones and drops some. The table records over 350,000 clones, around nine tenths of them present only once. The material sequenced was peripheral blood. These receptors originate from a woman aged 30 to 39 with acute or convalescent COVID-19.

The chain uses TRBV5-1 and TRBJ2-3, with 8 positions matching TRBD2. Germline lookup yields CDR1 SGHRS and CDR2 YFSETQ. The CDR3 totals 13 residues. The J segment lost 9 bases and the V segment lost 0 bases, leaving 3 bases of the junction unmatched. The CDR3 spells CASSLGGGRTQYF. The CDR3 DNA reads as TGCGCCAGCAGCTTGGGGGGCGGGAGGACGCAGTATTTT.

V and J are TRBV4-1 and TRBJ1-1; D uncertain. V was cut by 3 bases and J by 3 bases, with 20 bases left in between. Germline V gives CDR1 MGHRA, CDR2 YSYEKL. The CDR3 runs to 17 residues. DNA of the CDR3: TGCGCCAGCAGCCAGTACACGGGGAGGCGACGACACACTGAAGCTTTCTTT. It codes for CASSQYTGRRRHTEAFF.

Notes on this clone: Other DNA sequences in this specimen translate into the identical CDR3. This rearrangement joins TRBV18 to TRBJ1-2; D is uncertain. The V and J ends lost 2 bases and 2 bases respectively, with 6 bases between them. Per the germline V gene, CDR1 is KGHSH and CDR2 is LQKENI. CDR3 size: 13 residues. The DNA of the CDR3 is TGTGCCAGCTCACCAGCGGAGAACTATGGCTACACCTTC. It is translated as CASSPAENYGYTF.

V gene TRBV7-9 combines with J gene TRBJ1-1, with D possibly matching TRBD1 (5 bases). V was pared by 3 bases and J by 4 bases, with 9 bases between. The CDR3 contains 13 residues. The germline V gene has CDR1 SEHNR and CDR2 FQNEAQ (reference sequence). DNA of the CDR3: TGTGCCAGCAGCTTTTCTCAGGGCACTGAAGCTTTCTTT. Its translation: CASSFSQGTEAFF.

The chain joins TRBV30 to TRBJ2-2; 16 positions agree with TRBD2. CDR3 length: 17 amino acids. Germline V gene lookup returns CDR1 GTSNPN and CDR2 SVGIG (reference sequence). Germline trimming cut 4 bases from V and 7 bases from J; bases unmatched to any gene: 9. CDR3 protein: CAWNPGLAGGPGGELFF. DNA for the CDR3: TGTGCCTGGAACCCGGGACTAGCGGGGGGGCCGGGCGGGGAGCTGTTTTTT.

The chain employs TRBV12-5 and TRBJ2-5; TRBD2 matches 11 bases. Germline V gene lookup returns CDR1 LGHNT and CDR2 FRNRAP. CDR3 length: 18 amino acids. V was pared by 2 bases and J by 5 bases, with 13 bases of the junction left unmatched. The CDR3 sequence is CASGLFARLAGFKETQYF. The CDR3 DNA sequence: TGTGCTAGTGGTTTGTTCGCCCGACTAGCGGGGTTTAAGGAGACCCAGTACTTC.

The chain combines TRBV3-1 (or the pseudogene TRBV3-2) with TRBJ2-7, with a possible D match to TRBD2 (6 bases). This CDR3 is built from 12 residues. Per germline, CDR1 LGHDT and CDR2 YNNKEL (reference sequence). Trimming stripped 1 base from V and 6 bases from J, with 7 bases between. The CDR3, as DNA: TGTGCCAGCAGCCAAGGGGGGGTCGAGCAGTACTTC. It specifies CASSQGGVEQYF.

This chain links TRBV10-3 with TRBJ1-5, with D tentatively TRBD1 (6 bases). The germline CDR1 and CDR2 sequences are ENHRY and SYGVKD. This CDR3 has 15 residues. The V end was cut by 10 bases, the J end by 0 bases, with 16 bases between. The CDR3 reads CATREDSYSNQPQHF. The CDR3 DNA reads TGTGCCACCCGAGAGGACAGTTATAGCAATCAGCCCCAGCATTTT.

In this sample, this clone turned up a few times. V is TRBV2 and J is TRBJ2-2; 7 positions match TRBD1. Germline lookup yields CDR1 SNHLY and CDR2 FYNNEI. The CDR3 totals 14 residues. V dropped 4 bases and J dropped 7; count of bases not matched to a gene: 6. CDR3 nucleotide sequence: TGTGCCAGCAGTGGGGACAGCCACGTCGGGGAGCTGTTTTTT. Its translation: CASSGDSHVGELFF. The full variable domain, completed using reference TRBV2 and TRBJ2-2, is EPEVTQTPSHQVTQMGQEVILRCVPISNHLYFYWYRQILGQKVEFLVSFYNNEISEKSEIFDDQFSVERPDGSNFTLKIRSTKLEDSAMYFCASSGDSHVGELFFGEGSRLTVL.

The J gene is TRBJ2-7, the V gene TRBV27; 9 bases agree with TRBD1. CDR3 length equals 15 residues. Germline CDR1 reads MNHEY; CDR2 reads SMNVEV (reference sequence). After removal of 4 bases from V and 5 bases from J, the junction contained 9 bases not matched to a gene. This CDR3 reads CASSSPGTGRNEQYF. CDR3 DNA: TGTGCCAGCAGTTCCCCCGGGACAGGGAGGAACGAGCAGTACTTC.

The rearrangement uses TRBV28 and TRBJ1-2; 9 nucleotides line up with TRBD1. J gave up 4 bases and V 5 bases, and 11 bases lay outside the gene matches. The CDR3 is 16 residues long. CDR1 and CDR2 (germline): MDHEN, SYDVKM. CDR3 sequence reads: CASSIPRDRDPYGYTF. CDR3 nucleotides: TGTGCCAGCAGTATCCCTCGGGACAGGGACCCCTATGGCTACACCTTC.

This rearrangement joins TRBV20-1 to TRBJ2-3; no reliable D call. This CDR3 is 11 amino acids long. V lost 6 bases, J lost 2 bases, and 6 bases lay in between. The germline V gene has CDR1 DFQATT and CDR2 SNEGSKA (reference sequence). The CDR3: CSASDTDTQYF. CDR3 nucleotide sequence: TGCAGTGCCTCAGACACAGATACGCAGTATTTT.

In its sample, this clone was seen a few times. In nucleotides, the CDR3 is TGCGCCAGCAGCTGGCGGACAGATTTGAACACTGAAGCTTTCTTT. It encodes CASSWRTDLNTEAFF. The J gene is TRBJ1-1, the V gene TRBV5-1; D perhaps matches TRBD1 (6 bases). CDR3 length: 15 residues. The V end lost 3 bases, the J end lost 0 bases, and 12 bases lay between the germline ends. Per the germline V gene, CDR1 is SGHRS and CDR2 is YFSETQ.

The J gene is TRBJ2-3, the V gene TRBV24-1; D may be TRBD2 (7 bases). This CDR3 has 18 residues. Germline loops: CDR1 KGHDR, CDR2 SFDVKD. V was clipped by 5 bases and J by 2 bases, with 22 bases between them. The CDR3 coding sequence is TGTGCCACCAGTGGACAGCCTTTCGGCGGGGGACACACAGATACGCAGTATTTT. This encodes CATSGQPFGGGHTDTQYF.

Here the CDR3 DNA reads TGTGCCAGCAGGGGGACAGCGAACACTGAAGCTTTCTTT. As protein: CASRGTANTEAFF. The chain carries TRBV2 and TRBJ1-1; 7 nucleotides match TRBD1. This CDR3 comprises 13 residues. V lost 6 bases to trimming and J lost 1 base; unmatched junction nucleotides: 2. CDR1 is SNHLY, CDR2 FYNNEI, per germline. Using reference TRBV2 and TRBJ1-1 for the parts outside the CDR3, the full variable domain is EPEVTQTPSHQVTQMGQEVILRCVPISNHLYFYWYRQILGQKVEFLVSFYNNEISEKSEIFDDQFSVERPDGSNFTLKIRSTKLEDSAMYFCASRGTANTEAFFGQGTRLTVV.

For this clone: At one end the junction does not follow the germline gene, possibly because of a read error. This CDR3 is CASSLWGQEMHF. In nucleotides, the CDR3 is TGCGCCAGCAGCCTTTGGGGGCAGGAAATGCACTTC. The chain has TRBV5-1 and TRBJ2-5; tentatively, D is TRBD1 (6 bases). The germline gives CDR1 SGHRS, CDR2 YFSETQ. This CDR3 spans 12 amino acids.

This rearrangement joins TRBV2 to TRBJ2-7; 7 bases line up with TRBD2. The CDR3 is 14 amino acids. Unmatched junction bases numbered 8, after V lost 6 bases and J lost 3 bases. Looked up from germline, CDR1 is SNHLY and CDR2 is FYNNEI. Here the CDR3 reads CASSKGRGNYEQYF. CDR3 coding DNA: TGTGCCAGCAGCAAGGGGAGGGGTAACTACGAGCAGTACTTC. Together with reference TRBV2 and TRBJ2-7, the CDR3 gives the full variable domain: EPEVTQTPSHQVTQMGQEVILRCVPISNHLYFYWYRQILGQKVEFLVSFYNNEISEKSEIFDDQFSVERPDGSNFTLKIRSTKLEDSAMYFCASSKGRGNYEQYFGPGTRLTVT.

CDR3 coding DNA: TGCGCCAGCAGCCCGGCCAACAGAGATAACACCGGGGAGCTGTTTTTT. It codes for CASSPANRDNTGELFF. The chain employs TRBV5-1 and TRBJ2-2; D is ambiguous. Germline assignment: CDR1 SGHRS and CDR2 YFSETQ. V was shortened by 4 bases and J by 2 bases, with 15 bases between the two germline ends. The CDR3 runs 16 residues.

The chain joins TRBV9 to TRBJ1-2; possibly TRBD1 for D (5 bases). Germline V gene data show CDR1 as SGDLS and CDR2 as YYNGEE. CDR3 length equals 13 residues. Deletions cut 5 bases from V and 8 bases from J, with 16 bases between. This CDR3 is CASSGGGARGYTF. DNA of the CDR3: TGTGCCAGCAGTGGGGGAGGGGCCCGGGGCTACACCTTC.

The CDR3 loop reads CASTLGGTGVKTQYF. In nucleotides, the CDR3 is TGTGCCAGCACCCTCGGGGGGACAGGGGTTAAGACCCAGTACTTC. This chain links TRBV28 with TRBJ2-5; 10 bases agree with TRBD1. Germline values: CDR1 MDHEN, CDR2 SYDVKM. The CDR3 runs to 15 residues. V lost 7 bases, J lost 6 bases, and 11 bases stayed unmatched.

This clone was seen once. J is TRBJ2-3 and V is TRBV6-5; 10 nucleotides match TRBD2. The CDR3 totals 15 residues. V shed 6 bases and J 3 bases; nucleotides not matched to a gene: 6. Germline CDR1 and CDR2: MNHEY and SVGAGI. The CDR3, as DNA: TGTGCCAGCAGACTAAGCGGGGGGGCTACAGATACGCAGTATTTT. This codes for CASRLSGGATDTQYF.

The V call is TRBV4-1, the J call TRBJ2-7; possibly TRBD2 for D (5 bases). V shed 0 bases and J shed 0 bases, with 12 bases lying between them. CDR1 and CDR2 from the germline V gene are MGHRA and YSYEKL. The CDR3 is made up of 16 amino acids. CDR3 residues: CASSQDLEESSYEQYF. CDR3 nucleotides: TGCGCCAGCAGCCAAGATCTGGAGGAGTCCTCCTACGAGCAGTACTTC.

V and J are TRBV18 and TRBJ1-6; TRBD1 might be the D (5 bases). Germline CDR1 reads KGHSH; CDR2 reads LQKENI. V lost 6 bases and J lost 4, with 16 bases in between. The CDR3 is 16 residues long. CDR3 sequence: CASSQGQGGYNSPLHF. In DNA, the CDR3 is TGTGCCAGCTCCCAAGGACAAGGCGGATATAATTCACCCCTCCACTTT.

This clone was picked up one time. In nucleotides, the CDR3 is TGTGCCAGCTCACCATACGAGACACCTACGAACACCGGGGAGCTGTTTTTT. Protein product: CASSPYETPTNTGELFF. The rearrangement uses TRBV18 and TRBJ2-2, with D hard to call. CDR3 length: 17 residues. Trimming took off 2 bases at V and 0 bases at J, with 13 bases between the two ends. Germline loops: CDR1 KGHSH, CDR2 LQKENI.

This chain connects TRBV7-2 to TRBJ1-2; D gene ambiguous. Trimming cost V 4 bases and J 7 bases, with 16 bases left between them. Germline-derived CDR1 and CDR2 are SGHTA and FQGNSA. This CDR3 has 14 amino acids. The CDR3 reads CASSSGLGGGGYTF. In DNA form, the CDR3 reads TGTGCCAGCAGCTCCGGGTTGGGTGGCGGTGGCTACACCTTC. Together with reference TRBV7-2 and TRBJ1-2, the CDR3 gives the full variable domain: GAGVSQSPSNKVTEKGKDVELRCDPISGHTALYWYRQSLGQGLEFLIYFQGNSAPDKSGLPSDRFSAERTGGSVSTLTIQRTQQEDSAVYLCASSSGLGGGGYTFGSGTRLTVV.